The 28 T cell receptor beta chains in this list originate from one sample, sequenced in a study of shared clonotypes between healthy human individuals. The repertoire was sequenced with immunoSEQ multiplex PCR; TCRdb's copy has only in-frame clones and lacks some. The profile covers a few hundred thousand clones, with about 80% appearing a single time and about 12% taken by the ten largest. Material for sequencing was PBMCs. These TCRs come from a woman between 35 and 50 years old in good health. Some clones in this sample may be carry-over from other donors' samples.

This clone was detected once. The chain links TRBV18 to TRBJ1-5; 9 positions match TRBD1. Germline lookup yields CDR1 KGHSH and CDR2 LQKENI. The CDR3 loop spans 15 amino acids. The trim removed 3 bases at V and 5 bases at J, leaving 5 bases unmatched. The CDR3 nucleotides read TGTGCCAGCTCACCGGGACAGGGAGGTGATCAGCCCCAGCATTTT. Its translation is CASSPGQGGDQPQHF.

This rearrangement joins TRBV30 to TRBJ2-7, with D tentatively TRBD2 (6 bases). V lost 0 bases and J 0 bases, leaving 9 bases between the germline ends. The CDR3 is 14 residues long. Germline CDR1 and CDR2: GTSNPN and SVGIG (reference sequence). The CDR3 DNA follows: TGTGCCTGGAGTGTAGGCGGGACCTCCTACGAGCAGTACTTC. Its protein is CAWSVGGTSYEQYF.

The chain carries TRBV9 and TRBJ1-2; 8 bases map to TRBD1. There are 14 residues in the CDR3. Unmatched junction bases numbered 6, after V lost 7 bases and J lost 1 base. In germline, CDR1 is SGDLS, CDR2 YYNGEE. This chain's CDR3 is CASSRTGNNYGYTF. CDR3 nucleotides: TGTGCCAGCTCACGGACAGGGAATAACTATGGCTACACCTTC.

The chain links TRBV10-3 to TRBJ2-3, with 11 bases matching TRBD2. Looked up from germline, CDR1 is ENHRY and CDR2 is SYGVKD. V dropped 8 bases and J dropped 2; count of bases not matched to a gene: 6. The CDR3 is 15 residues long. CDR3: CAIGGTSGYTDTQYF. CDR3 in DNA: TGTGCCATCGGAGGGACTAGCGGATACACAGATACGCAGTATTTT.

The J gene is TRBJ1-2, the V gene TRBV14; D is uncertain. The V gene lost 4 bases and the J gene lost 1 base, with 7 bases spanning the gap. Germline V CDR1 and CDR2: SGHDN, FVKESK. The CDR3 has 13 residues. The DNA for the CDR3 is TGTGCCAGCAGCCGGGAACTTAACTATGGCTACACCTTC. It codes for CASSRELNYGYTF.

Here the CDR3 DNA reads TGCGCCAGCAGCTTGGCAGGGGGCTTGGACGAGCAGTACTTC. Translating gives CASSLAGGLDEQYF. The chain uses TRBV5-1 and TRBJ2-7, with TRBD1 matching 8 bases. The V gene end was trimmed by 0 bases and the J gene end by 5 bases; junction bases not matched to a gene: 4. The CDR3 is 14 amino acids. Germline V gene lookup returns CDR1 SGHRS and CDR2 YFSETQ. Drawing the rest from reference TRBV5-1 and TRBJ2-7, the complete variable domain is KAGVTQTPRYLIKTRGQQVTLSCSPISGHRSVSWYQQTPGQGLQFLFEYFSETQRNKGNFPGRFSGRQFSNSRSEMNVSTLELGDSALYLCASSLAGGLDEQYFGPGTRLTVT.

V is TRBV27 and J is TRBJ2-7, with 11 bases matching TRBD1. CDR1 MNHEY and CDR2 SMNVEV come from the germline V gene (reference sequence). CDR3 length equals 15 residues. V shed 5 bases, J shed 3 bases, and the junction held 6 bases outside the gene matches. The CDR3, as DNA: TGTGCCAGCAGTGCATCCGGGACAGGGGGCTACGAGCAGTACTTC. Translating gives CASSASGTGGYEQYF.

On this clone itself: One junction end does not reproduce the germline sequence, and a read error may be involved. The rearrangement links TRBV5-4 to TRBJ1-1, with a tentative D call TRBD1 (5 bases). This CDR3 contains 14 residues. Germline CDR1 is SGHNT and CDR2 is YYREEE (reference sequence). The CDR3 DNA sequence: TGTGCCAGCAGTATTGACAGACTGAACACTAAAGCTTTCTTT. This encodes CASSIDRLNTKAFF.

The gene calls are TRBV30 and TRBJ2-1; a weak D match, TRBD2 (6 bases). The CDR3 runs 13 residues. CDR1 is GTSNPN, CDR2 SVGIG, per germline (reference sequence). Trimming removed 3 bases at V and 7 bases at J, with 13 bases between. The CDR3 nucleotides are TGTGCCTGGAGAATTCGCGGGGCTAATGAGCAGTTCTTC. Translated, it gives CAWRIRGANEQFF.

The chain links TRBV9 to TRBJ1-5; 8 positions match TRBD1. The CDR3 runs 15 residues. CDR1 is SGDLS, CDR2 YYNGEE, per germline. The J segment lost 8 bases and the V segment lost 1 base, leaving 8 bases of the junction unmatched. The CDR3 loop is CASSVQGAISEPQHF. The CDR3 region has the DNA TGTGCCAGCAGCGTACAGGGGGCGATTTCGGAGCCCCAGCATTTT.

With regard to this clone: The junction departs from germline at one end; a sequencing error may be responsible. The chain has TRBV5-1 and TRBJ1-4; D gene unclear. The CDR3 sequence is 15 residues long. Germline V gene sequence: CDR1 SGHRS, CDR2 YFSETQ. This CDR3 is CASSLQDHTNEKLVF. In DNA form, the CDR3 reads TGCGCCAGCAGCTTGCAGGACCACACTAATGAAAAACTGGTTTTT. Full variable domain (outside the CDR3, taken from reference TRBV5-1 and TRBJ1-4): KAGVTQTPRYLIKTRGQQVTLSCSPISGHRSVSWYQQTPGQGLQFLFEYFSETQRNKGNFPGRFSGRQFSNSRSEMNVSTLELGDSALYLCASSLQDHTNEKLVFGSGTQLSVL.

In its sample, this clone was seen many times. The V gene is TRBV7-6, the J gene TRBJ2-3; D perhaps matches TRBD1 (6 bases). Germline V lookup: CDR1 SGHVS, CDR2 FNYEAQ. V was trimmed by 0 bases and J by 0 bases, leaving 13 bases between them. This CDR3 comprises 17 residues. CDR3 protein: CASSLAGAGSSTDTQYF. The CDR3 DNA follows: TGTGCCAGCAGCTTAGCGGGGGCAGGCTCTAGCACAGATACGCAGTATTTT.

The V call is TRBV19, the J call TRBJ1-5; 9 bases are a match to TRBD1. With 7 bases clipped from V and 2 bases from J, the junction kept 12 bases outside the gene matches. From germline, CDR1 is LNHDA and CDR2 SQIVND (reference sequence). The CDR3 is 17 amino acids. CDR3 sequence reads: CASTPEGGTGRNQPQHF. In DNA form, the CDR3 reads TGTGCCAGTACCCCAGAGGGAGGGACAGGGCGCAATCAGCCCCAGCATTTT.

The chain joins TRBV18 to TRBJ1-3; TRBD1 aligns across 7 bases. Trimming at V came to 3 bases and at J to 0 bases, leaving 5 bases not matched to a gene. Germline V CDR1 and CDR2: KGHSH, LQKENI. This CDR3 contains 16 residues. The CDR3 reads CASSPGTANSGNTIYF. The CDR3 region has the DNA TGTGCCAGCTCACCCGGGACAGCTAACTCTGGAAACACCATATATTTT.

The chain links TRBV14 to TRBJ1-3, with D possibly TRBD1 on 6 matching bases. CDR1 and CDR2 (germline): SGHDN, FVKESK. V was pared by 4 bases and J by 4 bases, with 8 bases between. The CDR3 runs 13 residues. The CDR3: CASSPGQGNTIYF. The DNA of the CDR3 is TGTGCCAGCAGCCCCGGACAGGGAAACACCATATATTTT. Together with reference TRBV14 and TRBJ1-3, the CDR3 gives the full variable domain: EAGVTQFPSHSVIEKGQTVTLRCDPISGHDNLYWYRRVMGKEIKFLLHFVKESKQDESGMPNNRFLAERTGGTYSTLKVQPAELEDSGVYFCASSPGQGNTIYFGEGSWLTVV.

Points on this clone: Other DNA variants within this sample encode the same CDR3. The V and J genes are TRBV27 and TRBJ2-5; tentatively, D is TRBD1 (5 bases). V was cut by 5 bases and J by 7 bases, with 8 bases left in between. The CDR3 runs 11 residues. Germline V lookup: CDR1 MNHEY, CDR2 SMNVEV (reference sequence). CDR3 DNA: TGTGCCAGCAGTCAGCAGGGGACCCAGTACTTC. Protein product: CASSQQGTQYF.

J is TRBJ1-1 and V is TRBV28; D not certain. The V and J ends lost 6 bases and 9 bases respectively, with 11 bases between them. Germline values: CDR1 MDHEN, CDR2 SYDVKM. The CDR3 has 11 amino acids. CDR3 nucleotide sequence: TGTGCCAGCAGCGAGGACGAGAAAGCTTTCTTT. This codes for CASSEDEKAFF.

V and J are TRBV7-9 and TRBJ2-1; no clear D. CDR1 and CDR2 (germline): SEHNR, FQNEAQ (reference sequence). V shed 5 bases and J shed 9 bases, with 23 bases lying between them. The CDR3 is 16 amino acids. The CDR3 is CASSPRAVRVHFEQFF. The CDR3 DNA sequence: TGTGCCAGCAGCCCCCGGGCGGTACGGGTACACTTTGAGCAGTTCTTC.

In regard to this clone: The sample carries other DNA sequences with the same CDR3. V and J are TRBV29-1 and TRBJ2-5, with 10 bases identical to TRBD2. V was pared by 4 bases and J by 5 bases, with 7 bases of the junction left unmatched. In germline, CDR1 is SQVTM, CDR2 ANQGSEA. The CDR3 length is 14 residues. As DNA, the CDR3 is TGCAGCGTTGCCCTAGCGGGAGTCCTGGAGACCCAGTACTTC. It specifies CSVALAGVLETQYF.

The chain carries TRBV11-2 and TRBJ1-1, with 7 nucleotides matching TRBD1. V shed 8 bases and J 1 base; nucleotides not matched to a gene: 7. The CDR3 is 14 amino acids. The V gene's germline CDR1 is SGHAT and CDR2 FQNNGV. CDR3 residues: CASGLYRGNTEAFF. In nucleotides, the CDR3 is TGTGCCAGCGGATTATACAGGGGGAACACTGAAGCTTTCTTT.

This clone was counted many times. The J gene is TRBJ2-7, the V gene TRBV2; TRBD1 matches at 8 bases. From germline, CDR1 is SNHLY and CDR2 FYNNEI. The CDR3 totals 14 residues. The junction had 4 bases not matched to a gene; V was cut back by 2 bases and J by 4 bases. Here the CDR3 reads CASSETRQGYEQYF. The DNA for the CDR3 is TGTGCCAGCAGTGAAACCCGACAGGGGTACGAGCAGTACTTC.

Worth noting for this clone: Only one base separates this from a far larger clonotype, so it likely reflects a read error. This rearrangement joins TRBV7-6 to TRBJ2-1; 8 nucleotides agree with TRBD1. The junction had 2 bases not matched to a gene; V was cut back by 3 bases and J by 1 base. In germline, CDR1 is SGHVS, CDR2 FNYEAQ. The CDR3 loop spans 15 amino acids. The CDR3 protein is CASSFDRGSYNEQFF. The DNA of the CDR3 is TGTGCCAGCAGCTTCGACAGGGGTTCCTACAATGAGCAGTTCTTC. The entire variable domain, with the rest obtained from reference TRBV7-6 and TRBJ2-1, is as follows: GAGVSQSPRYKVTKRGQDVALRCDPISGHVSLYWYRQALGQGPEFLTYFNYEAQQDKSGLPNDRFSAERPEGSISTLTIQRTEQRDSAMYRCASSFDRGSYNEQFFGPGTRLTVL.

The V and J genes are TRBV19 and TRBJ2-1; TRBD2 matches at 10 bases. The germline gives CDR1 LNHDA, CDR2 SQIVND (reference sequence). V shed 5 bases, J shed 4 bases, and the junction held 8 bases outside the gene matches. CDR3 length: 16 amino acids. CDR3 sequence: CASSPGRLAGYNEQFF. In DNA, the CDR3 is TGTGCCAGTAGTCCTGGTCGACTAGCGGGTTACAATGAGCAGTTCTTC.

The V gene is TRBV6-5, the J gene TRBJ1-2, with 9 nucleotides matching TRBD1. The length of the CDR3 is 16 residues. Per the germline V gene, CDR1 is MNHEY and CDR2 is SVGAGI. The trim removed 4 bases at V and 4 bases at J, leaving 10 bases unmatched. CDR3 residues: CASSSTGTGITYGYTF. CDR3 coding DNA: TGTGCCAGCAGTTCCACCGGGACAGGGATAACCTATGGCTACACCTTC.

This clone has a count of ten or more. The rearrangement uses TRBV27 and TRBJ2-5; 7 positions match TRBD1. CDR3 size: 15 residues. Germline values: CDR1 MNHEY, CDR2 SMNVEV (reference sequence). The ends lost 6 bases at V and 4 bases at J; junction bases unmatched: 11. CDR3 coding DNA: TGTGCCAGCAGCCCCACAAAGGGGGCCCGAGAGACCCAGTACTTC. Protein: CASSPTKGARETQYF.

The chain recombines TRBV18 with TRBJ2-2; TRBD2 is a possible D gene (6 bases). The CDR3 loop spans 15 amino acids. The germline V gene has CDR1 KGHSH and CDR2 LQKENI. V was trimmed by 6 bases and J by 4 bases, leaving 15 bases between them. CDR3 loop: CASSLPAGSTGELFF. The CDR3 DNA is TGTGCCAGCTCCCTGCCTGCGGGAAGCACCGGGGAGCTGTTTTTT.

The chain recombines TRBV5-4 with TRBJ1-1, with unresolved D. The CDR3 runs 15 residues. V lost 1 base to trimming and J lost 0 bases, with 10 bases between them. Looked up from germline, CDR1 is SGHNT and CDR2 is YYREEE (reference sequence). CDR3: CASSLRGFMNTEAFF. The CDR3 DNA is TGTGCCAGCAGCTTGCGTGGGTTCATGAACACTGAAGCTTTCTTT.

V and J are TRBV7-3 and TRBJ2-1; 11 bases match TRBD2. The germline CDR1 and CDR2 sequences are SGHTA and FQGTGA. This CDR3 spans 17 amino acids. The ends lost 1 base at V and 6 bases at J; junction bases unmatched: 8. The CDR3 sequence: CASSLIAGGPKANEQFF. The CDR3 coding sequence is TGTGCCAGCAGCTTAATAGCGGGAGGGCCTAAGGCCAATGAGCAGTTCTTC.